Each of the 23 T cell receptor beta chains below was sequenced from the same sample in a study of T-cell memory formation after mild COVID-19. TCRdb called the 5' RACE reads again in MiXCR, with one record for every CDR3 protein. This sample yields about 260,000 distinct CDR3 sequences, of which roughly 15% are seen a single time; approximately 23% belongs to the top ten. Material: PBMCs or a T cell subset sorted from them (not recorded which). All receptors come from a young man who had mild COVID-19 (a few samples of this study predate the infection). Cell type and time point are not known.

This sequence joins TRBV6-6 and TRBJ1-1, with D possibly matching TRBD1 (5 bases). This CDR3 is 11 amino acids long. Trimming stripped 7 bases from V and 7 bases from J, with 10 bases between. Germline V gene lookup returns CDR1 MNHNY and CDR2 SVGAGI (reference sequence). The CDR3 DNA sequence: TGTGCCAGCATAGGGGTGGTTGAAGCTTTCTTT. Its translation is CASIGVVEAFF.

J is TRBJ1-4 and V is TRBV5-1; D might be TRBD1 (5 bases). In germline, CDR1 is SGHRS, CDR2 YFSETQ. CDR3 length: 16 residues. V was clipped by 0 bases and J by 2 bases, with 11 bases between them. The CDR3 spells CASSLAGPGTNEKLFF. CDR3 bases: TGCGCCAGCAGCTTGGCAGGGCCAGGGACTAATGAAAAACTGTTTTTT.

This clonotype was observed a handful of times. This chain links TRBV7-9 with TRBJ1-1; possibly TRBD1 for D (5 bases). Germline V gives CDR1 SEHNR, CDR2 FQNEAQ (reference sequence). This CDR3 comprises 13 residues. The V gene lost 5 bases and the J gene lost 9 bases, with 16 bases spanning the gap. CDR3 coding DNA: TGTGCCAGCAGCACCTTTGGGGCCCTTAAAGCTTTCTTT. It encodes CASSTFGALKAFF.

This clonotype was seen a few times. The V gene is TRBV18, the J gene TRBJ2-1; no clear D gene. Germline-derived CDR1 and CDR2 are KGHSH and LQKENI. The CDR3 totals 13 residues. Trimming left V 3 bases short and J 3 bases short, with 6 bases between. The CDR3 sequence: CASSPPYYNEQFF. As DNA, the CDR3 is TGTGCCAGCTCACCCCCCTACTACAATGAGCAGTTCTTC.

The J gene is TRBJ2-7, the V gene TRBV6-7; 10 bases are shared with TRBD1. TRBV6-7 carries the ORF label, with uncertain function. Trimming cost V 6 bases and J 2 bases; bases outside gene matches: 7. The CDR3 spans 15 residues. The CDR3 DNA sequence: TGTGCCAGCAGGCCTACCGGGACAGGGGCCTACGAGCAGTACTTC. Residues: CASRPTGTGAYEQYF.

In its sample, this clonotype was seen a few times. The chain combines TRBV7-8 with TRBJ1-2, with 7 bases identical to TRBD1. J gave up 1 base and V 2 bases, and 10 bases lay outside the gene matches. The CDR3 totals 17 residues. CDR1 and CDR2 from the germline V gene are SGHVS and FQNEAQ. The CDR3 coding sequence is TGTGCCAGCAGCTTACTCCCTGGGACAGCTTTTAACTATGGCTACACCTTC. Protein product: CASSLLPGTAFNYGYTF. The full variable domain, in which reference TRBV7-8 and TRBJ1-2 provide the parts outside the CDR3, is GAGVSQSPRYKVAKRGQDVALRCDPISGHVSLFWYQQALGQGPEFLTYFQNEAQLDKSGLPSDRFFAERPEGSVSTLKIQRTQQEDSAVYLCASSLLPGTAFNYGYTFGSGTRLTVV.

The rearrangement links TRBV15 to TRBJ2-3; D call uncertain. Germline CDR1 LNHNV, CDR2 YYDKDF (reference sequence). Trimming took 1 base from V and 3 from J, leaving 8 bases between them. The CDR3 contains 14 residues. CDR3 loop: CATSRAGATDTQYF. The CDR3 DNA is TGTGCCACCAGCAGAGCGGGCGCTACAGATACGCAGTATTTT.

There are many counts of this clonotype. The chain uses TRBV15 and TRBJ2-3; D unresolved. There are 12 residues in the CDR3. Germline CDR1 LNHNV, CDR2 YYDKDF (reference sequence). Trimming removed 1 base from V and 7 bases from J, with 6 bases in between. The CDR3 reads CATSRGTHTQYF. CDR3 DNA: TGTGCCACCAGCAGAGGAACTCATACGCAGTATTTT.

This chain connects TRBV7-8 to TRBJ2-5; TRBD2 matches 10 bases. The CDR3 has 15 residues. The germline gives CDR1 SGHVS, CDR2 FQNEAQ. Losses at the gene ends were 4 bases for V and 5 bases for J; bases not matched to a gene: 7. The CDR3 DNA sequence: TGTGCCAGCAGCTCCAAGACTAGCGGGTTTGAGACCCAGTACTTC. This gives the protein CASSSKTSGFETQYF.

This clonotype turned up a few times. The J gene is TRBJ2-7, the V gene TRBV12-3 or TRBV12-4, with D unresolved. The CDR3 contains 14 residues. V was clipped by 5 bases and J by 3 bases, with 14 bases between them. CDR3 protein: CASSLRTASYEQYF. Written as DNA, the CDR3 is TGTGCCAGCAGTCTCCGGACGGCCAGCTACGAGCAGTACTTC.

V usage is TRBV4-2 and J usage is TRBJ2-3; D uncertain. Trimming stripped 2 bases from V and 4 bases from J, with 10 bases between. In germline, CDR1 is LGHNA, CDR2 YNFKEQ. The length of the CDR3 is 14 residues. CDR3 sequence reads: CASSQRLFPDTQYF. The DNA for the CDR3 is TGTGCCAGCAGCCAACGGCTATTCCCAGATACGCAGTATTTT.

The chain is built from TRBV6-6 and TRBJ2-5; 7 bases align to TRBD1. The CDR3 totals 15 residues. Germline values: CDR1 MNHNY, CDR2 SVGAGI (reference sequence). V shed 6 bases and J 0 bases; nucleotides not matched to a gene: 7. CDR3 region: CASREGQADQETQYF. CDR3 DNA: TGTGCCAGCAGAGAAGGACAGGCTGACCAAGAGACCCAGTACTTC.

This clonotype has a single count. This rearrangement joins TRBV29-1 to TRBJ1-2, with TRBD1 matching over 8 bases. V was clipped by 7 bases and J by 4 bases; unmatched bases: 11. Germline-derived CDR1 and CDR2 are SQVTM and ANQGSEA. The CDR3 extends over 14 amino acids. CDR3 sequence: CSGGGSTGAYGYTF. In nucleotides, the CDR3 is TGCAGCGGAGGTGGCTCGACAGGGGCCTATGGCTACACCTTC.

This sequence joins TRBV6-5 and TRBJ1-1, with 8 bases matching TRBD1. Looked up from germline, CDR1 is MNHEY and CDR2 is SVGAGI. The trim removed 6 bases at V and 8 bases at J, leaving 8 bases unmatched. The CDR3 runs 13 residues. The CDR3 DNA follows: TGTGCCAGCAGGGTCGGCCGACAGGGGGAAGCTTTCTTT. Translated, it gives CASRVGRQGEAFF.

The chain recombines TRBV6-5 with TRBJ2-1; D is perhaps TRBD2 (6 bases). CDR1 and CDR2 from the germline V gene are MNHEY and SVGAGI. Trimming took 7 bases from V and 8 from J, leaving 18 bases between them. The CDR3 has 14 amino acids. The CDR3 loop reads CASISPGTGDEQFF. Written as DNA, the CDR3 is TGTGCCAGCATCTCTCCGGGGACTGGCGATGAGCAGTTCTTC.

There are many counts of this clonotype. The chain has TRBV7-9 and TRBJ2-2; tentatively, D is TRBD1 (5 bases). Germline V gene sequence: CDR1 SEHNR, CDR2 FQNEAQ (reference sequence). The CDR3 has 14 amino acids. Trimming removed 4 bases from V and 6 bases from J, with 12 bases in between. CDR3 amino acids: CASSSQGGPGELFF. CDR3 DNA: TGTGCCAGCAGCTCCCAGGGCGGACCCGGGGAGCTGTTTTTT.

This clonotype was detected only a few times. The rearrangement joins TRBV29-1 to TRBJ1-2; D gene unclear. Per the germline V gene, CDR1 is SQVTM and CDR2 is ANQGSEA. V dropped 7 bases and J dropped 1 base, with 16 bases sitting between them. The CDR3 covers 14 residues. CDR3 sequence: CSAGAVASNYGYTF. Written as DNA, the CDR3 is TGCAGCGCGGGCGCGGTCGCCAGTAACTATGGCTACACCTTC. The full variable domain, with the rest looked up from reference TRBV29-1 and TRBJ1-2, is SAVISQKPSRDICQRGTSLTIQCQVDSQVTMMFWYRQQPGQSLTLIATANQGSEATYESGFVIDKFPISRPNLTFSTLTVSNMSPEDSSIYLCSAGAVASNYGYTFGSGTRLTVV.

This rearrangement joins TRBV7-9 to TRBJ2-3, with TRBD1 matching over 8 bases. The trim removed 5 bases at V and 2 bases at J, leaving 6 bases unmatched. The CDR3 runs 15 residues. From germline, CDR1 is SEHNR and CDR2 FQNEAQ (reference sequence). The CDR3: CASSEDRVNTDTQYF. CDR3 coding DNA: TGTGCCAGCAGCGAGGACAGGGTCAACACAGATACGCAGTATTTT.

The CDR3 DNA is TGCGCCAGCAGCTTGAGCTACGTACGGCGGGGGGCCAATGCCTACAATGAGCAGTTCTTC. This encodes CASSLSYVRRGANAYNEQFF. The V gene is TRBV5-1, the J gene TRBJ2-1; 8 bases are shared with TRBD2. Trimming took 1 base from V and 2 from J; bases not matched to a gene: 17. Germline CDR1 and CDR2: SGHRS and YFSETQ. This CDR3 has 20 residues.

V is TRBV29-1 and J is TRBJ2-1, with D unclear. CDR3 length: 12 amino acids. Trimming left V 3 bases short and J 7 bases short, with 10 bases between. CDR1 is SQVTM, CDR2 ANQGSEA, per germline. CDR3 DNA sequence: TGCAGCGTTGATGGGTCCGGGAATGAGCAGTTCTTC. Amino acid sequence: CSVDGSGNEQFF.

CDR3 residues: CASRAGTGEYV. The CDR3 DNA is TGTGCCAGCAGGGCCGGGACAGGGGAGTACGTC. J is TRBJ2-7 and V is TRBV5-5, with 10 bases lining up with TRBD1. Germline CDR1 reads SGHKS; CDR2 reads YYEKEE (reference sequence). The length of the CDR3 is 11 residues. The V gene end was trimmed by 5 bases and the J gene end by 11 bases; junction bases not matched to a gene: 4.

This clonotype was seen a handful of times. This chain connects TRBV4-2 to TRBJ2-2; tentatively, D is TRBD1 or TRBD2 (5 bases each). The CDR3 has 19 residues. V lost 0 bases and J lost 2, with 19 bases in between. The V gene's germline CDR1 is LGHNA and CDR2 YNFKEQ. The CDR3 reads CASSQDDAGTQLNTGELFF. The DNA of the CDR3 is TGTGCCAGCAGCCAAGATGATGCAGGGACCCAACTTAACACCGGGGAGCTGTTTTTT.

This clonotype occurred a few times. This chain links TRBV7-2 with TRBJ1-4; D remains ambiguous. The CDR3 extends over 14 amino acids. Germline CDR1 and CDR2: SGHTA and FQGNSA. Trimming stripped 5 bases from V and 0 bases from J, with 7 bases between. DNA for the CDR3: TGTGCCAGCAGCCCCGGCCCAACTAATGAAAAACTGTTTTTT. Amino acid sequence: CASSPGPTNEKLFF. The whole variable domain, filled in from reference TRBV7-2 and TRBJ1-4, reads GAGVSQSPSNKVTEKGKDVELRCDPISGHTALYWYRQSLGQGLEFLIYFQGNSAPDKSGLPSDRFSAERTGGSVSTLTIQRTQQEDSAVYLCASSPGPTNEKLFFGSGTQLSVL.